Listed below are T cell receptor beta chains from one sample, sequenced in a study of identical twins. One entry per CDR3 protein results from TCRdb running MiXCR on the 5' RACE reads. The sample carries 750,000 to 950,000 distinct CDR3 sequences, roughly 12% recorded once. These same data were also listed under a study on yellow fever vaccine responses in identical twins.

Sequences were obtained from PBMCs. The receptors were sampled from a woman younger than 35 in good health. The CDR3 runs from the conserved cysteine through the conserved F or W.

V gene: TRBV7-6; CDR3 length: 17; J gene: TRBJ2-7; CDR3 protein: CASSLAPASGSIYEQYF
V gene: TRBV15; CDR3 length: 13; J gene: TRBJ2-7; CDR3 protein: CATSRDIVYEQYF
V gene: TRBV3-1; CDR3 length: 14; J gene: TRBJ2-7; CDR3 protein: CASSQSLAAYEQYF
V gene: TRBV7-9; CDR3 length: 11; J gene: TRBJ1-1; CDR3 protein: CASSSPLYSFF
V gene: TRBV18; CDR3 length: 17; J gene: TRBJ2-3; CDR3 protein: CASSPRGLAGLTDTQYF
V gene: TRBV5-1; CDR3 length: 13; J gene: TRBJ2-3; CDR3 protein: CASSSGLAETQYF
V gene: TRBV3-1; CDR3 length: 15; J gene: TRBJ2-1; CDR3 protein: CATSQLAGGPGEQFF
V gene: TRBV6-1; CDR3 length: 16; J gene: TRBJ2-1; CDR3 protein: CASRLLAGASYNEQFF
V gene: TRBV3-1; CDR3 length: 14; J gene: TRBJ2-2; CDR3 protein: CASSHHISPGELFF
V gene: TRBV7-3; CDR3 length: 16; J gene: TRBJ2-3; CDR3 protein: CASSSGTSGGTDTQYF
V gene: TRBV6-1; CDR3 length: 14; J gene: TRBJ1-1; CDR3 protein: CASRPRPGPTEAFF
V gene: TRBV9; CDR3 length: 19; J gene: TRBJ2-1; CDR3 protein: CASSVVALAGVSSYNEQFF
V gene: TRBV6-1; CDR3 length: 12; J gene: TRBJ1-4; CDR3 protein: CASAEAGEKLFF
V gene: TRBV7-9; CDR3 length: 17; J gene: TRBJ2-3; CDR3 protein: CASSLAQSSGDTDTQYF
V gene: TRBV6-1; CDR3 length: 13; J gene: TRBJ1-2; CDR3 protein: CASSRGNNYGYTF
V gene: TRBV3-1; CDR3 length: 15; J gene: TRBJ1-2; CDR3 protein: CASSQDDTVIYGYTF